The TCR beta chain described here comes from a study of T-cell memory formation after mild COVID-19. At the level of the study: Largely, TCR clusters stayed within a single donor.

TCRdb recomputed calls from the 5' RACE reads with MiXCR, one row per CDR3 protein. The repertoire holds a few hundred thousand distinct CDR3 sequences, with under 25% as singletons. Findings and limits, study-wide: Whereas later expanders leaned CD4+, clones contracting day 15 to 85 showed a balanced CD4/CD8 makeup. Most CD4+ clones that shrank were in CM and EM, while CD8+ ones turned up in EMRA. Second-wave clones reaching peak frequency on day 37 lacked confirmed SARS-CoV-2 specificity.

On this clonotype: Its target is not known.

The specimen was PBMCs or a T cell subset sorted from them (not recorded which). This TCR came from an adult woman who had mild COVID-19 (a few samples of this study predate the infection). Cell type and time point are not known.

The CDR3 region has the DNA TGTGCCAGCAGCTTAGTACAGGGGGGGGTTAATGAGCAGTTCTTC. This gives the protein CASSLVQGGVNEQFF. This sequence joins TRBV7-9 and TRBJ2-1; weak D call: TRBD1 (8 bases). CDR3 length: 15 amino acids. V was pared by 1 base and J by 7 bases, with 14 bases between. Per the germline V gene, CDR1 is SEHNR and CDR2 is FQNEAQ (reference sequence). The whole variable domain, filled in from reference TRBV7-9 and TRBJ2-1, reads DTGVSQNPRHKITKRGQNVTFRCDPISEHNRLYWYRQTLGQGPEFLTYFQNEAQLEKSRLLSDRFSAERPKGSFSTLEIQRTEQGDSAMYLCASSLVQGGVNEQFFGPGTRLTVL.